This TCR beta chain derives from a study of T cell responses to AZD1222 COVID-19 vaccine. Germline V gene lookup returns CDR1 LGHDT and CDR2 YNNKEL (reference sequence). The J segment lost 5 bases and the V segment lost 5 bases, leaving 6 bases of the junction unmatched. The CDR3 runs to 15 residues. Broader study findings: After two AZD1222 doses, spike-specific TCR breadth and depth rose versus day 0.

Some clones are missing from TCRdb's copy, which holds only in-frame ones; the method was immunoSEQ multiplex PCR. This sample yields some 110,000 clones, of which 75% to 90% are seen a single time; roughly two fifths belongs to the top ten. A note on this clone: Antigen: not known.

This TCR was sampled from an adult who received the AZD1222 COVID-19 vaccine. The sequences come from peripheral blood, collected 28 days after the second AZD1222 dose. This chain connects TRBV3-1 (or the pseudogene TRBV3-2) to TRBJ2-5, with 12 positions matching TRBD1. DNA for the CDR3: TGTGCCAGCAGCTTCCGGGACAGGGGGCCGGAGACCCAGTACTTC. The encoded protein is CASSFRDRGPETQYF.